The 16 T cell receptor beta chains below all came from one sample that was sequenced in a study of cytomegalovirus exposure and HLA in healthy donors. Both 60 Vbeta primers and 13 Jbeta primers went into the PCR. Profiled with immunoSEQ multiplex PCR; TCRdb holds only in-frame clones, not every one. The repertoire includes 200,000 to 250,000 clones, more than 70% of them detected once, and roughly 1.3% sits in the top ten. The sample was PBMCs. These receptors were obtained from a human donor in good health.

This chain connects TRBV5-4 to TRBJ1-1, with D possibly matching TRBD1 (5 bases). V was trimmed by 3 bases and J by 1 base, leaving 10 bases between them. Germline CDR1 is SGHNT and CDR2 is YYREEE (reference sequence). This CDR3 has 14 amino acids. CDR3 sequence: CASSWGLSNTEAFF. The CDR3, as DNA: TGTGCCAGCAGCTGGGGACTATCGAACACTGAAGCTTTCTTT.

The V gene is TRBV2, the J gene TRBJ1-2, with a possible D match to TRBD1 (5 bases). V was cut by 6 bases and J by 4 bases, with 15 bases left in between. The germline CDR1 and CDR2 sequences are SNHLY and FYNNEI. This CDR3 region has 14 residues. The CDR3 is CASSIKGLGYGYTF. As DNA, the CDR3 is TGTGCCAGCAGCATCAAGGGGTTGGGCTATGGCTACACCTTC.

This clone was recorded only once. The chain combines TRBV5-4 with TRBJ2-7; TRBD1 is a possible D gene (5 bases). Trimming removed 4 bases at V and 3 bases at J, with 8 bases between. This CDR3 contains 12 residues. Per the germline V gene, CDR1 is SGHNT and CDR2 is YYREEE (reference sequence). The CDR3 is CASSGADYEQYF. CDR3 bases: TGTGCCAGCAGCGGGGCCGACTACGAGCAGTACTTC.

V gene TRBV11-2 combines with J gene TRBJ2-1; D is undetermined. CDR1 and CDR2 from the germline V gene are SGHAT and FQNNGV. This CDR3 region has 11 residues. V lost 3 bases and J lost 8, with 5 bases in between. The CDR3 coding sequence is TGTGCCAGCAGCTTCTTCCATGAGCAGTTCTTC. Protein: CASSFFHEQFF. The whole variable domain, remainder taken from reference TRBV11-2 and TRBJ2-1, is EAGVAQSPRYKIIEKRQSVAFWCNPISGHATLYWYQQILGQGPKLLIQFQNNGVVDDSQLPKDRFSAERLKGVDSTLKIQPAKLEDSAVYLCASSFFHEQFFGPGTRLTVL.

The chain carries TRBV5-1 and TRBJ2-1; TRBD2 agrees at 8 bases. Losses at the gene ends were 4 bases for V and 8 bases for J; bases not matched to a gene: 11. Germline V gives CDR1 SGHRS, CDR2 YFSETQ. This CDR3 is built from 15 residues. The CDR3 protein is CASSPDGRAFYEQFF. The CDR3 nucleotides read TGCGCCAGCAGCCCAGACGGGAGGGCCTTCTATGAGCAGTTCTTC.

The V and J genes are TRBV14 and TRBJ1-2; no firm D call. Per germline, CDR1 SGHDN and CDR2 FVKESK. V was cut by 5 bases and J by 6 bases, with 13 bases left in between. The CDR3 contains 13 residues. The CDR3 spells CASSKFHTNGYTF. In nucleotides, the CDR3 is TGTGCCAGCAGCAAGTTCCACACAAATGGCTACACCTTC.

This sequence joins TRBV19 and TRBJ1-5, with D unresolved. This CDR3 comprises 15 residues. Germline CDR1 reads LNHDA; CDR2 reads SQIVND (reference sequence). V was pared by 5 bases and J by 3 bases, with 14 bases between. The CDR3 bases are TGTGCCAGTAGTCTACCCCCTGTAGACAATCAGCCCCAGCATTTT. This gives the protein CASSLPPVDNQPQHF.

This chain links TRBV7-9 with TRBJ2-7; D gene unclear. The V end was cut by 4 bases, the J end by 7 bases, with 14 bases between. From germline, CDR1 is SEHNR and CDR2 FQNEAQ (reference sequence). This CDR3 is built from 13 residues. DNA of the CDR3: TGTGCCAGCAGCTCCACTTTAACCCTGGAGCAGTACTTC. This gives the protein CASSSTLTLEQYF.

The chain employs TRBV19 and TRBJ2-3; 7 nucleotides match TRBD1. This CDR3 region has 15 residues. Germline CDR1 LNHDA, CDR2 SQIVND (reference sequence). With 5 bases clipped from V and 0 bases from J, the junction kept 5 bases outside the gene matches. The CDR3: CASSQQGFSTDTQYF. The CDR3 DNA reads as TGTGCCAGTAGTCAACAGGGGTTTAGCACAGATACGCAGTATTTT. Full variable domain (outside the CDR3, taken from reference TRBV19 and TRBJ2-3): DGGITQSPKYLFRKEGQNVTLSCEQNLNHDAMYWYRQDPGQGLRLIYYSQIVNDFQKGDIAEGYSVSREKKESFPLTVTSAQKNPTAFYLCASSQQGFSTDTQYFGPGTRLTVL.

The CDR3 protein is CAISGQRGSYEQYF. As DNA, the CDR3 is TGTGCCATCAGTGGCCAGCGGGGGTCCTACGAGCAGTACTTC. V gene TRBV10-3 combines with J gene TRBJ2-7; 8 nucleotides line up with TRBD2. J lost 1 base, V lost 4 bases, and 3 bases had no gene match. CDR3 length equals 14 residues. The germline V gene encodes CDR1 ENHRY and CDR2 SYGVKD.

This rearrangement joins TRBV15 to TRBJ2-1; 7 nucleotides agree with TRBD1. Germline-derived CDR1 and CDR2 are LNHNV and YYDKDF (reference sequence). CDR3 length equals 17 residues. V gave up 3 bases and J gave up 0 bases; unmatched junction bases: 8. CDR3 coding DNA: TGTGCCACCAGCAGTGAACAGGGGTTAAGCTCCTACAATGAGCAGTTCTTC. It is translated as CATSSEQGLSSYNEQFF.

The chain carries TRBV5-1 and TRBJ1-1, with 10 positions matching TRBD1. There are 16 residues in the CDR3. CDR1 is SGHRS, CDR2 YFSETQ, per germline. V dropped 0 bases and J dropped 6; count of bases not matched to a gene: 8. CDR3 loop: CASSLEGTGARAEAFF. Here the CDR3 DNA reads TGCGCCAGCAGCTTGGAGGGGACAGGGGCGCGGGCTGAAGCTTTCTTT.

This clone was seen a handful of times. The chain joins TRBV27 to TRBJ2-7; 7 nucleotides line up with TRBD2. The ends lost 6 bases at V and 2 bases at J; junction bases unmatched: 7. CDR3 length: 14 amino acids. CDR1 and CDR2 (germline): MNHEY, SMNVEV (reference sequence). The CDR3 DNA reads as TGTGCCAGCAGGCCGGGACTACCTACCTACGAGCAGTACTTC. Translating gives CASRPGLPTYEQYF.

The rearrangement joins TRBV5-1 to TRBJ2-1; weak D call: TRBD2 (5 bases). This CDR3 is built from 16 residues. Between the trimmed V and J ends, which lost 5 bases and 0 bases, there was a span of 15 bases. Germline V gives CDR1 SGHRS, CDR2 YFSETQ. CDR3 DNA sequence: TGCGCCAGCAGTCCCAATACGGGAAGCTCCTACAATGAGCAGTTCTTC. Translating gives CASSPNTGSSYNEQFF.

This clone is a singleton in its sample. The J gene is TRBJ2-5, the V gene TRBV5-5; 7 nucleotides align to TRBD1. The CDR3 consists of 15 residues. Germline V gene sequence: CDR1 SGHKS, CDR2 YYEKEE (reference sequence). Unmatched junction bases numbered 5, after V lost 0 bases and J lost 3 bases. The CDR3: CASSLGGTAKETQYF. The CDR3 DNA reads TGTGCCAGCAGCTTGGGGGGGACAGCTAAAGAGACCCAGTACTTC.

This chain joins TRBV7-2 and TRBJ2-1, with 10 bases that match TRBD2. The CDR3 consists of 15 residues. Germline loops: CDR1 SGHTA, CDR2 FQGNSA. After removal of 5 bases from V and 5 bases from J, the junction contained 6 bases not matched to a gene. The CDR3 reads CASSAGLAANNEQFF. The CDR3, as DNA: TGTGCCAGCAGCGCCGGACTAGCGGCCAACAATGAGCAGTTCTTC.